This T cell receptor (beta chain) appears in the sequencing data of a study of technical replicates of blood from a few donors. Germline V gives CDR1 SEHNR, CDR2 FQNEAQ (reference sequence). The V and J ends lost 1 base and 3 bases respectively, with 12 bases between them. This CDR3 region has 15 residues. The assay was immunoSEQ multiplex PCR, and TCRdb's table has in-frame clones only and misses some. The sample contains 68,000 or so clones, about 97% of which appear only once. The J gene is TRBJ1-1, the V gene TRBV7-9; the D is unclear. The TCR comes from a human donor in good health. The sequencing sample was made of T cells isolated from PBMCs. The CDR3 loop is CASSLVTLGHTEAFF. In DNA form, the CDR3 reads TGTGCCAGCAGCTTAGTGACCCTAGGTCACACTGAAGCTTTCTTT.